The source of this T cell receptor (beta chain) is a study of cytomegalovirus exposure and HLA in healthy donors. This table comes from immunoSEQ multiplex PCR, and its TCRdb copy is limited to in-frame clones, with some not included. The table shows 78,000 or so clones, with 94% occurring only once. CDR1 is GTSNPN and CDR2 is SVGIG in the germline V gene (reference sequence). This CDR3 has 14 residues. V lost 4 bases and J lost 1, with 11 bases in between. The origin of this receptor is a woman younger than 30 in good health and CMV-seropositive. The chain combines TRBV30 with TRBJ2-4; a possible D gene is TRBD1 (6 bases). The sequenced sample consisted of PBMCs. CDR3 region: CAWTQGYAKNIQYF. The CDR3 coding sequence is TGTGCCTGGACTCAGGGGTATGCCAAAAACATTCAGTACTTC.